This entry describes one TCR beta chain. Only in-frame clones appear in the TCRdb table, and some are missing; sequencing was by immunoSEQ multiplex PCR. The table records some 150,000 clones, approximately 83% of them present only once. This specimen comes from a study of blood T cell repertoires in COVID-19. Turning to the study itself: Some COVID-19 samples were acute and others convalescent; all came from the United States, Italy and Spain. The analysed material was cDNA or gDNA that came from T cells, B-cell-depleted T cells, or PBMCs.

The CDR3 is made up of 16 amino acids. The V gene end was trimmed by 0 bases and the J gene end by 3 bases; junction bases not matched to a gene: 9. The germline V gene encodes CDR1 SGHRS and CDR2 YFSETQ. Recruited during active infection, patients (from Seattle) were subsequently followed longitudinally. The chain employs TRBV5-1 and TRBJ2-7; 7 bases fit TRBD1. The sequenced sample was peripheral blood. This receptor was identified in a woman in her sixties or seventies with COVID-19, enrolled during active disease. CDR3 region: CASSLALQGTSYEQYF. The CDR3 DNA reads TGCGCCAGCAGCTTGGCGCTACAGGGGACGAGCTACGAGCAGTACTTC.